The clone carrying this TCR beta chain occurred many times. What it binds is unknown. In patients aged 18 to 65, hyperthyroidism was newly diagnosed, with duration under 2 months. Fresh 10 ml peripheral blood yielded PBMCs. This sample stems from a study of T cells in Graves' hyperthyroidism and ophthalmopathy. Whole-study context: Upon initial diagnosis and before any treatment, peripheral blood was collected. General observations from the study: For ophthalmopathy, model prediction preceded onset by a median about 6.4 months.

Amplification targeted TCR beta CDR3 regions from RNA transcripts. Using the HTBI primer set, a first-round RT-PCR was run on the TCR CDR3. TCRdb redid the calling of the multiplex PCR reads with MiXCR, one entry per CDR3 protein. The sample shows fewer than 900,000 distinct CDR3 sequences, over 15% of them seen only once. The sequenced sample consisted of blood. This TCR derives from a woman aged 45 to 65 with Graves' hyperthyroidism that later progressed to Graves' ophthalmopathy.

The CDR3 nucleotides are TGCAGTGCTAGAGGGGATGGCTACACCTTC. The encoded protein is CSARGDGYTF. The chain has TRBV20-1 and TRBJ1-2; no clear D gene. The CDR3 is 10 amino acids. The germline V gene has CDR1 DFQATT and CDR2 SNEGSKA (reference sequence). With 1 base removed from V and 6 bases from J, the gap between germline ends came to 3 bases.